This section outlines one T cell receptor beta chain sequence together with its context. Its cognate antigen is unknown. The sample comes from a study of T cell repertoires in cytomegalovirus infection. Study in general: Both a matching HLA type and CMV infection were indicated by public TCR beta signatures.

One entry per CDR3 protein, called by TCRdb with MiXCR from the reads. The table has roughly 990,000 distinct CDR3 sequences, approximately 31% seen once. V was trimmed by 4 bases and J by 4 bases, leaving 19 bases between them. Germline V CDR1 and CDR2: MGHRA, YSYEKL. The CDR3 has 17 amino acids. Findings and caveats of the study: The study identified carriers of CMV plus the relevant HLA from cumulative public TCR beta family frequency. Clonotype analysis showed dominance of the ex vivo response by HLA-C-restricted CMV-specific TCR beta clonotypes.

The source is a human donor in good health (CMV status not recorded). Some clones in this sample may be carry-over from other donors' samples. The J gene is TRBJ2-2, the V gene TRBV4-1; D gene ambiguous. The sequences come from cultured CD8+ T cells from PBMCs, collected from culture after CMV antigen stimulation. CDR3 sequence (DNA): TGCGCCAGCAGCCGAAGGAGTTCCGGGTTTCTCACCGGGGAGCTGTTTTTT. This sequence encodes CASSRRSSGFLTGELFF.